Below are 11 T cell receptor beta chains sequenced from a single sample in a study of shared clonotypes between healthy human individuals (TCRdb year 2020). The library was prepared using the immunoSEQ multiplex PCR assay. The source is immuneACCESS, and TCRdb retained only in-frame sequences with V and J called. Part of the clones is not carried over; for the studies checked, unresolved V genes explain less than half of this, and the remainder is unexplained. In all, the sample holds more than 1,200,000 clones, and around 98.5% of those were seen once. Roughly 0.36% of the sample is held by the ten biggest clonotypes. The specimen was naive CD4+ T cells sorted from blood. What this sample's cell subset or site label stands for: CD45RA+ positively selected. Receptors were obtained from a young man in good health.

This clone is a singleton in its sample. The chain recombines TRBV9 with TRBJ2-7, with D hard to call. Trimming shortened V by 0 bases and J by 3 bases, and 7 bases separated the two germline ends. CDR1 is SGDLS, CDR2 YYNGEE, per germline. The CDR3 has 13 amino acids. DNA of the CDR3: TGTGCCAGCAGCGTAGACGTGAACTACGAGCAGTACTTC. It specifies CASSVDVNYEQYF.

In this sample, this clone turned up once. V is TRBV11-2 and J is TRBJ2-2; TRBD2 aligns across 11 bases. CDR3 length equals 15 residues. From germline, CDR1 is SGHAT and CDR2 FQNNGV. Unmatched junction bases numbered 6, after V lost 4 bases and J lost 8 bases. Written as DNA, the CDR3 is TGTGCCAGCAGCTCTACTAGCGGGAGTCTTGGGGAGCTGTTTTTT. Its translation is CASSSTSGSLGELFF.

CDR3 loop: CASSTHRRGADTEAFF. CDR3 coding DNA: TGTGCCAGTAGTACTCACCGTCGGGGCGCGGACACTGAAGCTTTCTTT. The rearrangement links TRBV19 to TRBJ1-1; a possible D gene is TRBD1 (5 bases). V lost 4 bases, J lost 3 bases, and 18 bases lay in between. CDR1 is LNHDA, CDR2 SQIVND, per germline (reference sequence). This CDR3 is 16 amino acids long.

The chain is built from TRBV7-2 and TRBJ2-1; possibly TRBD1 for D (6 bases). Germline CDR1 is SGHTA and CDR2 is FQGNSA. Between the trimmed V and J ends, which lost 5 bases and 8 bases, there was a span of 16 bases. The CDR3 runs to 14 residues. The CDR3 region is CASSRLGAGDEQFF. The CDR3 DNA follows: TGTGCCAGCAGCAGACTGGGGGCCGGGGATGAGCAGTTCTTC. Full variable domain (remainder filled in from reference TRBV7-2 and TRBJ2-1): GAGVSQSPSNKVTEKGKDVELRCDPISGHTALYWYRQSLGQGLEFLIYFQGNSAPDKSGLPSDRFSAERTGGSVSTLTIQRTQQEDSAVYLCASSRLGAGDEQFFGPGTRLTVL.

The chain has TRBV2 and TRBJ2-7; weak D call: TRBD1 (6 bases). V was cut by 6 bases and J by 2 bases, with 14 bases left in between. Germline CDR1 and CDR2: SNHLY and FYNNEI. CDR3 length: 14 residues. The CDR3 bases are TGTGCCAGCAGGATGGACAGCGGTGCCTACGAGCAGTACTTC. As protein: CASRMDSGAYEQYF.

V gene TRBV5-3 combines with J gene TRBJ1-1, with a tentative D call TRBD1 (6 bases). TRBV5-3 is treated as an ORF (open reading frame) with a function not yet certain. Trimming shortened V by 3 bases and J by 1 base, and 19 bases separated the two germline ends. This CDR3 region has 17 residues. DNA of the CDR3: TGTGCCAGAAGCTGTCTCGGGGGCCTCACAAAGAACACTGAAGCTTTCTTT. Translating it yields CARSCLGGLTKNTEAFF.

The chain couples TRBV28 to TRBJ2-2; a possible D gene is TRBD2 (5 bases). The germline V and J ends were trimmed by 5 bases and 5 bases, with 15 bases remaining between them. The CDR3 consists of 15 residues. The germline V gene has CDR1 MDHEN and CDR2 SYDVKM. The CDR3 nucleotides are TGTGCCAGCAGTCCAACGCGGGCGTGGACCGGGGAGCTGTTTTTT. Translating it yields CASSPTRAWTGELFF.

This chain connects TRBV5-8 to TRBJ2-3; D gene unclear. Germline CDR1 SGHTS, CDR2 YDEGEE. This CDR3 spans 12 amino acids. V lost 3 bases to trimming and J lost 8 bases, with 10 bases between them. CDR3 residues: CASSSRVGTQYF. The DNA for the CDR3 is TGTGCCAGCAGCTCTAGGGTCGGTACGCAGTATTTT.

The rearrangement links TRBV5-1 to TRBJ1-1, with D perhaps matching TRBD1 (5 bases). Germline loops: CDR1 SGHRS, CDR2 YFSETQ. V dropped 2 bases and J dropped 6 bases, with 8 bases sitting between them. This CDR3 is built from 12 residues. The CDR3: CASSFWGAEAFF. The DNA for the CDR3 is TGCGCCAGCAGCTTCTGGGGGGCTGAAGCTTTCTTT.

As regards this clone: Other DNA sequences within the sample encode an identical CDR3. The chain recombines TRBV9 with TRBJ2-7; D is unresolved. The CDR3 length is 11 residues. Trimming pared 0 bases from V and 2 bases from J, leaving 0 bases between. Germline V gives CDR1 SGDLS, CDR2 YYNGEE. CDR3 region: CASSVAYEQYF. The CDR3 DNA reads as TGTGCCAGCAGCGTAGCCTACGAGCAGTACTTC.

This chain uses TRBV11-2 with TRBJ2-1; D perhaps matches TRBD2 (6 bases). This CDR3 spans 16 amino acids. Germline V gives CDR1 SGHAT, CDR2 FQNNGV. Trimming cost V 5 bases and J 0 bases, with 14 bases left between them. The CDR3 region has the DNA TGTGCCAGCAGCATGGGACTTGCTAGCTCCTACAATGAGCAGTTCTTC. It translates to CASSMGLASSYNEQFF.